A single sample is the source of the 9 T cell receptor beta chains below, sequenced in a study of T cell responses to AZD1222 COVID-19 vaccine. The protocol was immunoSEQ multiplex PCR, while the TCRdb copy is restricted to in-frame clones and leaves out a portion. Here the sample spans approximately 110,000 clones, more than 85% being singletons. Sequencing used peripheral blood, obtained on day 0 of AZD1222 vaccination. The source of these receptors is an adult in good health.

V is TRBV7-3 and J is TRBJ2-7; 14 bases are a match to TRBD2. Germline-derived CDR1 and CDR2 are SGHTA and FQGTGA. V gave up 1 base and J gave up 5 bases; unmatched junction bases: 4. This CDR3 has 16 residues. In DNA, the CDR3 is TGTGCCAGCAGCTTAAGGGGGACTAGCGGGAGAAACGAGCAGTACTTC. Protein sequence: CASSLRGTSGRNEQYF.

This clone was recorded once. The genes are TRBV4-1 and TRBJ2-2; the match to TRBD2 covers 9 bases. Losses at the gene ends were 6 bases for V and 5 bases for J; bases not matched to a gene: 13. Germline V lookup: CDR1 MGHRA, CDR2 YSYEKL. The CDR3 is 17 residues long. CDR3 bases: TGCGCCAGCAGTCCCGGGACTAGCTTTACGTCAACCGGGGAGCTGTTTTTT. Translating it yields CASSPGTSFTSTGELFF.

The gene calls are TRBV19 and TRBJ2-2; D perhaps matches TRBD1 (6 bases). Germline-derived CDR1 and CDR2 are LNHDA and SQIVND (reference sequence). Trimming took off 7 bases at V and 0 bases at J, with 18 bases between the two ends. The CDR3 is 17 residues long. The CDR3, as DNA: TGTGCCAGTACCCCGAGTCCGGGACATCCGAACACCGGGGAGCTGTTTTTT. It specifies CASTPSPGHPNTGELFF.

The V and J genes are TRBV5-1 and TRBJ1-4; D is uncertain. The CDR3 extends over 14 amino acids. V lost 4 bases to trimming and J lost 6 bases, with 13 bases between them. Per the germline V gene, CDR1 is SGHRS and CDR2 is YFSETQ. As DNA, the CDR3 is TGCGCCAGCAGCGCGGGGAATATGGATGAAAAACTGTTTTTT. The encoded protein is CASSAGNMDEKLFF.

The chain's CDR3 is CASSLVGYEQYF. CDR3 in DNA: TGTGCCAGCAGCTTAGTAGGCTACGAGCAGTACTTC. The chain carries TRBV7-6 and TRBJ2-7; D is uncertain. The CDR3 contains 12 residues. V was clipped by 1 base and J by 3 bases, with 4 bases between them. The V gene's germline CDR1 is SGHVS and CDR2 FNYEAQ.

The chain carries TRBV4-3 and TRBJ1-1; 12 bases line up with TRBD1. The CDR3 totals 16 residues. V lost 4 bases and J lost 2; bases outside the gene matches: 5. CDR1 is LGHNA, CDR2 YSLEER, per germline. CDR3 nucleotide sequence: TGCGCCAGCAGCCCGGGACAGGGGGCGGTTAACACTGAAGCTTTCTTT. Translated: CASSPGQGAVNTEAFF.

This clone was seen just once. This chain joins TRBV14 and TRBJ1-4; no reliable D call. Germline CDR1 is SGHDN and CDR2 is FVKESK. The CDR3 runs 17 residues. V was shortened by 4 bases and J by 0 bases, with 15 bases between the two germline ends. The CDR3 DNA sequence: TGTGCCAGCAGCCGACATTCAACACCTGCAACTAATGAAAAACTGTTTTTT. Protein sequence: CASSRHSTPATNEKLFF. Using reference TRBV14 and TRBJ1-4 for the parts outside the CDR3, the full variable domain is EAGVTQFPSHSVIEKGQTVTLRCDPISGHDNLYWYRRVMGKEIKFLLHFVKESKQDESGMPNNRFLAERTGGTYSTLKVQPAELEDSGVYFCASSRHSTPATNEKLFFGSGTQLSVL.

The genes are TRBV9 and TRBJ1-6; the D gene is possibly TRBD1 (6 bases). The CDR3 is made up of 14 amino acids. V shed 2 bases and J shed 11 bases, with 14 bases lying between them. Germline values: CDR1 SGDLS, CDR2 YYNGEE. The CDR3 spells CASSVDGGGPPLHF. DNA for the CDR3: TGTGCCAGCAGCGTCGACGGAGGGGGGCCACCCCTCCACTTT. Drawing the rest from reference TRBV9 and TRBJ1-6, the complete variable domain is DSGVTQTPKHLITATGQRVTLRCSPRSGDLSVYWYQQSLDQGLQFLIQYYNGEERAKGNILERFSAQQFPDLHSELNLSSLELGDSALYFCASSVDGGGPPLHFGNGTRLTVT.

The chain employs TRBV7-2 and TRBJ1-4; D gene ambiguous. Trimming took 2 bases from V and 5 from J, leaving 9 bases between them. Germline V CDR1 and CDR2: SGHTA, FQGNSA. CDR3 length: 14 residues. The CDR3 region has the DNA TGTGCCAGCAGCTTATCCGGGTGGAATGAAAAACTGTTTTTT. This translates into CASSLSGWNEKLFF.